One sample yielded the 28 T cell receptor beta chains listed below, sequenced in a study of lymphopenia after photon versus proton radiotherapy. Produced via immunoSEQ multiplex PCR; TCRdb's table is partial and in-frame only. This sample has about 33,000 clones, with 85% to 90% found just once. Specimen: peripheral blood, collected from a patient treated with photon-based radiotherapy. Receptors were obtained from a woman between 45 and 60 years old with pancreatic cancer.

This clone was detected once. The rearrangement uses TRBV18 and TRBJ1-4; no reliable D call. The CDR3 has 14 residues. Trimming took off 2 bases at V and 7 bases at J, with 11 bases between the two ends. Germline values: CDR1 KGHSH, CDR2 LQKENI. CDR3 coding DNA: TGTGCCAGCTCACCAGCGACCCGGGCTGAAAAACTGTTTTTT. This sequence encodes CASSPATRAEKLFF.

The chain uses TRBV29-1 and TRBJ2-3; TRBD1 is a possible D gene (5 bases). The CDR3 totals 13 residues. Germline CDR1 and CDR2: SQVTM and ANQGSEA. The V end was cut by 0 bases, the J end by 9 bases, with 13 bases between. The CDR3 nucleotides read TGCAGCGTTGAAGATGAGACTGGGGCCACGCAGTATTTT. It is translated as CSVEDETGATQYF.

V gene TRBV13 combines with J gene TRBJ2-2; no clear D. This CDR3 comprises 13 residues. CDR1 PRHDT and CDR2 FYEKMQ come from the germline V gene (reference sequence). The V gene lost 11 bases and the J gene lost 0 bases, with 10 bases spanning the gap. CDR3 region: CACGRTNTGELFF. The CDR3 DNA sequence: TGTGCCTGTGGGCGTACGAACACCGGGGAGCTGTTTTTT.

The chain employs TRBV29-1 and TRBJ1-3; D perhaps matches TRBD1 (6 bases). CDR3 length: 14 residues. V gave up 2 bases and J gave up 1 base, with 9 bases separating them. The V gene's germline CDR1 is SQVTM and CDR2 ANQGSEA. The CDR3 DNA is TGCAGCGTTGAACAAGGGGGATCTGGAAACACCATATATTTT. Protein sequence: CSVEQGGSGNTIYF.

This clone showed up just a few times. The chain joins TRBV7-8 to TRBJ1-5; D unresolved. The germline V and J ends were trimmed by 3 bases and 2 bases, with 5 bases remaining between them. The CDR3 totals 13 residues. Germline assignment: CDR1 SGHVS and CDR2 FQNEAQ. CDR3 sequence: CASSFGGNQPQHF. The CDR3 coding sequence is TGTGCCAGCAGCTTTGGGGGCAATCAGCCCCAGCATTTT. The whole variable domain, filled in from reference TRBV7-8 and TRBJ1-5, reads GAGVSQSPRYKVAKRGQDVALRCDPISGHVSLFWYQQALGQGPEFLTYFQNEAQLDKSGLPSDRFFAERPEGSVSTLKIQRTQQEDSAVYLCASSFGGNQPQHFGDGTRLSIL.

The chain couples TRBV7-3 to TRBJ1-5, with D uncertain. This CDR3 is built from 13 residues. V lost 2 bases to trimming and J lost 4 bases, with 6 bases between them. Germline V gives CDR1 SGHTA, CDR2 FQGTGA. This CDR3 is CASSLGRNQPQHF. The CDR3 DNA sequence: TGTGCCAGCAGCTTAGGCAGAAATCAGCCCCAGCATTTT.

The CDR3 loop is CASRRGGGNTIYF. As DNA, the CDR3 is TGTGCCAGCAGGAGGGGGGGCGGAAACACCATATATTTT. The chain links TRBV28 to TRBJ1-3; D perhaps matches TRBD1 (6 bases). CDR1 MDHEN and CDR2 SYDVKM come from the germline V gene. Trimming removed 6 bases at V and 4 bases at J, with 10 bases between. The CDR3 runs 13 residues.

V is TRBV7-8 and J is TRBJ2-2, with 7 bases that match TRBD2. The germline gives CDR1 SGHVS, CDR2 FQNEAQ. V lost 1 base and J lost 4; bases outside the gene matches: 3. CDR3 length: 15 residues. Here the CDR3 reads CASSLGSGGTGELFF. For the CDR3, the DNA is TGTGCCAGCAGCTTAGGGTCGGGAGGCACCGGGGAGCTGTTTTTT.

This chain joins TRBV7-3 and TRBJ2-7; TRBD2 matches 10 bases. Germline CDR1 is SGHTA and CDR2 is FQGTGA. This CDR3 is 15 amino acids long. V shed 5 bases, J shed 3 bases, and the junction held 7 bases outside the gene matches. CDR3 residues: CASSLLAGTGYEQYF. Written as DNA, the CDR3 is TGTGCCAGCAGCCTACTAGCGGGAACGGGCTACGAGCAGTACTTC.

This sequence joins TRBV4-1 and TRBJ1-3; 7 nucleotides line up with TRBD1. CDR1 and CDR2 from the germline V gene are MGHRA and YSYEKL. This CDR3 is built from 17 residues. The V and J ends lost 1 base and 1 base, in that order; junction bases with no gene match: 7. The CDR3 DNA reads as TGCGCCAGCAGCCAAGTTGTAGGGACAGCATCTGGAAACACCATATATTTT. This translates into CASSQVVGTASGNTIYF.

The table lists this clone with a count of one. This sequence joins TRBV30 and TRBJ1-3; TRBD1 matches 7 bases. CDR1 and CDR2 (germline): GTSNPN, SVGIG (reference sequence). J lost 4 bases, V lost 0 bases, and 6 bases had no gene match. This CDR3 contains 15 residues. The CDR3: CAWSVRGGAGNTIYF. The CDR3 region has the DNA TGTGCCTGGAGTGTCAGAGGGGGCGCCGGAAACACCATATATTTT.

The rearrangement uses TRBV7-8 and TRBJ1-2; 10 bases match TRBD1. With 5 bases clipped from V and 4 bases from J, the junction kept 10 bases outside the gene matches. Germline CDR1 and CDR2: SGHVS and FQNEAQ. This CDR3 comprises 16 residues. The CDR3 here is CASSLDRTGGIYGYTF. The CDR3 DNA follows: TGTGCCAGCAGCCTAGATAGGACAGGGGGAATCTATGGCTACACCTTC.

The chain combines TRBV6-4 with TRBJ2-1, with D tentatively TRBD2 (6 bases). The length of the CDR3 is 12 residues. Germline loops: CDR1 MRHNA, CDR2 SNTAGT. Trimming removed 1 base at V and 10 bases at J, with 8 bases between. CDR3 sequence (DNA): TGTGCCAGCAGTGACTTGGCGGGGGAGCAGTTCTTC. It yields the protein CASSDLAGEQFF.

The chain employs TRBV18 and TRBJ1-5; D is ambiguous. Germline CDR1 is KGHSH and CDR2 is LQKENI. Trimming stripped 3 bases from V and 5 bases from J, with 8 bases between. This CDR3 region has 13 residues. The CDR3 here is CASSPVTDQPQHF. CDR3 bases: TGTGCCAGCTCACCGGTGACCGATCAGCCCCAGCATTTT.

The J gene is TRBJ1-3, the V gene TRBV5-1; D not resolved. V dropped 5 bases and J dropped 0 bases, with 15 bases sitting between them. The CDR3 is 16 amino acids. CDR1 and CDR2 (germline): SGHRS, YFSETQ. DNA of the CDR3: TGCGCCAGCAGGAAAGGCACCACGAGCTCTGGAAACACCATATATTTT. The encoded protein is CASRKGTTSSGNTIYF.

This chain uses TRBV7-2 with TRBJ1-5, with 7 bases that match TRBD1. The CDR3 extends over 17 amino acids. Germline CDR1 and CDR2: SGHTA and FQGNSA. J was trimmed by 2 bases and V by 5 bases; bases with no gene match: 12. CDR3 amino acids: CASSRGDRIVGNQPQHF. CDR3 DNA sequence: TGTGCCAGCAGCCGCGGGGACAGAATTGTTGGCAATCAGCCCCAGCATTTT.

This chain joins TRBV5-1 and TRBJ1-1; 7 nucleotides align to TRBD1. CDR1 is SGHRS and CDR2 is YFSETQ in the germline V gene. V lost 0 bases to trimming and J lost 9 bases; unmatched junction nucleotides: 17. This CDR3 is built from 17 residues. CDR3: CASSLEQGYSGVSQAFF. The CDR3 DNA follows: TGCGCCAGCAGCTTGGAACAGGGGTACTCAGGCGTCTCTCAAGCTTTCTTT.

The chain employs TRBV19 and TRBJ2-1; 10 bases agree with TRBD2. There are 16 residues in the CDR3. Germline lookup yields CDR1 LNHDA and CDR2 SQIVND (reference sequence). The J segment lost 7 bases and the V segment lost 3 bases, leaving 9 bases of the junction unmatched. CDR3 amino acids: CASSIESGRAKNEQFF. CDR3 bases: TGTGCCAGTAGTATCGAGAGCGGGAGGGCCAAGAATGAGCAGTTCTTC.

V and J are TRBV5-1 and TRBJ2-5; 9 positions agree with TRBD1. This CDR3 contains 13 residues. Trimming took 4 bases from V and 5 from J; bases not matched to a gene: 3. Looked up from germline, CDR1 is SGHRS and CDR2 is YFSETQ. The CDR3 loop is CASSPDRGETQYF. The CDR3 DNA follows: TGCGCCAGCAGCCCCGACAGGGGGGAGACCCAGTACTTC. The full variable domain, completed using reference TRBV5-1 and TRBJ2-5, is KAGVTQTPRYLIKTRGQQVTLSCSPISGHRSVSWYQQTPGQGLQFLFEYFSETQRNKGNFPGRFSGRQFSNSRSEMNVSTLELGDSALYLCASSPDRGETQYFGPGTRLLVL.

The chain joins TRBV4-3 to TRBJ1-3; a weak D match, TRBD1 (6 bases). Trimming removed 8 bases at V and 2 bases at J, with 13 bases between. The CDR3 has 14 residues. CDR1 and CDR2 from the germline V gene are LGHNA and YSLEER. The CDR3 protein is CASARGATGNTIYF. The CDR3 bases are TGCGCCAGCGCCCGGGGGGCCACTGGAAACACCATATATTTT.

The J gene is TRBJ1-2, the V gene TRBV5-6; no clear D. The CDR3 contains 13 residues. Germline V gene sequence: CDR1 SGHDT, CDR2 YYEEEE. V lost 0 bases, J lost 0 bases, and 3 bases lay in between. CDR3 region: CASSLGTNYGYTF. The CDR3 DNA follows: TGTGCCAGCAGCTTGGGGACTAACTATGGCTACACCTTC.

This clone was seen a single time. The chain combines TRBV5-4 with TRBJ1-1, with TRBD1 as a possible D gene (6 bases). Germline V gene lookup returns CDR1 SGHNT and CDR2 YYREEE (reference sequence). The CDR3 has 15 residues. Trimming took off 5 bases at V and 5 bases at J, with 19 bases between the two ends. CDR3 protein: CASRDARGSGTEAFF. In nucleotides, the CDR3 is TGTGCCAGCAGGGACGCAAGGGGGTCGGGGACTGAAGCTTTCTTT.

V and J are TRBV12-2 and TRBJ1-5; TRBD1, as called in the table, went unchecked against the DNA. TRBV12-2 is recorded as a pseudogene. This CDR3 region has 17 residues. The CDR3 DNA is TGTGCAAGTCGCTCTAGACGGGACAGGAGGCAAAATCAGCCCCAGCATTTT. Its protein is CASRSRRDRRQNQPQHF.

The chain employs TRBV5-6 and TRBJ1-5; possibly TRBD1 for D (5 bases). V lost 3 bases and J 2 bases, leaving 18 bases between the germline ends. This CDR3 contains 17 residues. Germline V gene data show CDR1 as SGHDT and CDR2 as YYEEEE. The CDR3, as DNA: TGTGCCAGCAGCTCCTCGACAGACGGATTGGGCAATCAGCCCCAGCATTTT. Its protein product is CASSSSTDGLGNQPQHF. Drawing the rest from reference TRBV5-6 and TRBJ1-5, the complete variable domain is DAGVTQSPTHLIKTRGQQVTLRCSPKSGHDTVSWYQQALGQGPQFIFQYYEEEERQRGNFPDRFSGHQFPNYSSELNVNALLLGDSALYLCASSSSTDGLGNQPQHFGDGTRLSIL.

The rearrangement uses TRBV13 and TRBJ1-1; tentatively, D is TRBD1 (5 bases). Deletions cut 5 bases from V and 7 bases from J, with 17 bases between. CDR1 PRHDT and CDR2 FYEKMQ come from the germline V gene (reference sequence). CDR3 size: 14 residues. CDR3: CASSLDQGRIEAFF. The CDR3 region has the DNA TGTGCCAGCAGCCTCGATCAGGGCAGGATTGAAGCTTTCTTT.

The count of this clone is one. In nucleotides, the CDR3 is TGCGCCAGCAGCTTGGGGGGTAGGGCAGACGGACAGCAGTACTTC. Translated: CASSLGGRADGQQYF. The chain employs TRBV5-1 and TRBJ2-7; D ambiguous. Germline V CDR1 and CDR2: SGHRS, YFSETQ. Deletions cut 0 bases from V and 8 bases from J, with 18 bases between. This CDR3 has 15 residues.

The genes are TRBV5-1 and TRBJ1-2; D may be TRBD1 (5 bases). Germline V gives CDR1 SGHRS, CDR2 YFSETQ. The CDR3 runs 14 residues. V was pared by 6 bases and J by 3 bases, with 15 bases between. The DNA for the CDR3 is TGCGCCAGCACTTTCGGGGACGTGGACTATGGCTACACCTTC. This encodes CASTFGDVDYGYTF.

The chain employs TRBV2 and TRBJ2-2, with 10 bases matching TRBD2. The CDR3 has 18 residues. Germline trimming cut 9 bases from V and 6 bases from J; bases unmatched to any gene: 19. Germline V gene lookup returns CDR1 SNHLY and CDR2 FYNNEI. CDR3 in amino acids: CASYRDRTTLAGAGELFF. CDR3 sequence (DNA): TGTGCCAGTTACCGGGACAGGACGACTCTAGCGGGAGCCGGGGAGCTGTTTTTT.